The next 10 T cell receptor beta chains were all read from a single sample in a study of blood T cell repertoires in COVID-19. Repertoires were generated with immunoSEQ multiplex PCR, while TCRdb's copy carries only in-frame clones and drops some. Of about 140,000 clones listed, approximately 80% are singletons. The material sequenced was peripheral blood. The receptors stem from a human donor in a cohort sampled during active COVID-19.

The chain couples TRBV28 to TRBJ2-3, with TRBD1 identical over 8 bases. CDR1 MDHEN and CDR2 SYDVKM come from the germline V gene. V lost 5 bases, J lost 4 bases, and 8 bases stayed unmatched. The CDR3 sequence is 15 residues long. CDR3 in amino acids: CASSPPGQASDTQYF. CDR3 sequence (DNA): TGTGCCAGCAGTCCTCCGGGACAGGCCTCAGATACGCAGTATTTT.

The chain uses TRBV11-3 and TRBJ1-5; D gene uncertain. This CDR3 comprises 13 residues. CDR1 SGHNT and CDR2 YENEEA come from the germline V gene. Trimming removed 4 bases from V and 5 bases from J, with 9 bases in between. The CDR3 DNA reads TGTGCCAGCAGCTCCCCGAGGTATCAGCCCCAGCATTTT. Protein product: CASSSPRYQPQHF.

Only a few counts were recorded for this clone. This chain links TRBV24-1 with TRBJ2-1; D might be TRBD2 (6 bases). The germline V gene has CDR1 KGHDR and CDR2 SFDVKD. The V gene lost 9 bases and the J gene lost 4 bases, with 6 bases spanning the gap. The CDR3 is 11 residues long. In DNA form, the CDR3 reads TGTGCCACCGGGGGGTACAATGAGCAGTTCTTC. This sequence encodes CATGGYNEQFF.

This clone was detected once. This rearrangement joins TRBV7-9 to TRBJ2-1; maybe TRBD1 (5 bases). The germline gives CDR1 SEHNR, CDR2 FQNEAQ (reference sequence). The CDR3 totals 14 residues. V was shortened by 2 bases and J by 8 bases, with 13 bases between the two germline ends. The CDR3 protein is CASSLRQRVDEQFF. CDR3 in DNA: TGTGCCAGCAGCTTAAGACAGAGAGTCGATGAGCAGTTCTTC.

This rearrangement joins TRBV19 to TRBJ2-1, with D possibly being TRBD2 (5 bases). The CDR3 sequence is 13 residues long. Trimming took 5 bases from V and 4 from J, leaving 9 bases between them. Germline V lookup: CDR1 LNHDA, CDR2 SQIVND (reference sequence). The CDR3 DNA reads TGTGCCAGTAGTGGGGAGACGTACAATGAGCAGTTCTTC. Translating it yields CASSGETYNEQFF.

This chain links TRBV5-1 with TRBJ2-5, with a possible D match to TRBD2 (6 bases). CDR1 is SGHRS, CDR2 YFSETQ, per germline. This CDR3 has 15 residues. Trimming took off 0 bases at V and 2 bases at J, with 11 bases between the two ends. This CDR3 is CASSLDGGSQETQYF. The CDR3 region has the DNA TGCGCCAGCAGCTTGGATGGGGGGAGTCAAGAGACCCAGTACTTC. Together with reference TRBV5-1 and TRBJ2-5, the CDR3 gives the full variable domain: KAGVTQTPRYLIKTRGQQVTLSCSPISGHRSVSWYQQTPGQGLQFLFEYFSETQRNKGNFPGRFSGRQFSNSRSEMNVSTLELGDSALYLCASSLDGGSQETQYFGPGTRLLVL.

The chain recombines TRBV11-2 with TRBJ2-5; tentatively, D is TRBD1 (6 bases). V was shortened by 5 bases and J by 4 bases, with 14 bases between the two germline ends. CDR3 length: 14 amino acids. From germline, CDR1 is SGHAT and CDR2 FQNNGV. CDR3 nucleotide sequence: TGTGCCAGCAGCCACAGGGATGGAGGAGAGACCCAGTACTTC. Encoded protein: CASSHRDGGETQYF.

This sequence joins TRBV28 and TRBJ2-2, with D hard to call. V was clipped by 5 bases and J by 5 bases, with 9 bases between them. The CDR3 runs to 13 residues. The V gene's germline CDR1 is MDHEN and CDR2 SYDVKM. CDR3 in amino acids: CASSAYLTGELFF. CDR3 bases: TGTGCCAGCAGTGCATACCTAACCGGGGAGCTGTTTTTT.

With regard to this clone: Distinct nucleotide sequences in the sample also encode this CDR3. The rearrangement uses TRBV6-5 and TRBJ1-1, with D unresolved. The germline V gene has CDR1 MNHEY and CDR2 SVGAGI. CDR3 length equals 13 residues. V lost 6 bases and J 5 bases, leaving 13 bases between the germline ends. The DNA of the CDR3 is TGTGCCAGCAGCCTAGGTGTCGGTACTGAAGCTTTCTTT. It yields the protein CASSLGVGTEAFF.

This clone was recorded only once. CDR3 loop: CASSITRGDEQFF. The CDR3 DNA is TGTGCCAGTAGTATTACCCGGGGGGATGAGCAGTTCTTC. The genes are TRBV19 and TRBJ2-1; 7 bases align to TRBD2. Losses at the gene ends were 3 bases for V and 8 bases for J; bases not matched to a gene: 4. CDR1 and CDR2 (germline): LNHDA, SQIVND (reference sequence). This CDR3 has 13 amino acids.